Detailed here is one T cell receptor (beta chain). This sample is part of a study of CD8 T cells in Susac syndrome. About the research overall: The Susac syndrome patients were therapy-naive, on corticosteroids, or on intravenous immunoglobulin alone at blood draw.

Isolation of CD8+ and CD4+ T cells was performed negatively, whereas enrichment of TEMRA cells was done by FACS. With random hexamers, 0.5 to 1 ug RNA was reverse transcribed. With immunoSEQ multiplex PCR, TCR beta CDR3 was amplified across 54 Vbeta and 13 Jbeta. TCRdb re-called the immunoSEQ multiplex PCR reads with MiXCR, one entry per CDR3 protein. Of under 85,000 distinct CDR3 sequences listed, nearly 95% are singletons. Germline values: CDR1 MNHEY, CDR2 SVGAGI. Trimming at V came to 6 bases and at J to 5 bases, leaving 5 bases not matched to a gene. The CDR3 is 15 amino acids. This clonotype was obtained from a human donor with Susac syndrome. This rearrangement joins TRBV6-5 to TRBJ2-3; 13 nucleotides line up with TRBD2. The specimen was CD8+ T cells from PBMCs. The CDR3 DNA is TGTGCCAGCAGCCCCCGGACTAGCGGGAGAGATACGCAGTATTTT. It translates to CASSPRTSGRDTQYF.